The sequence of this T cell receptor (beta chain) was determined in a study of lymphopenia after photon versus proton radiotherapy. Findings and limits, study-wide: A bigger post-nadir fall in TCR diversity correlated inversely with survival time in deceased patients.

Comments on this clone: Its cognate antigen is unknown.

Generated by immunoSEQ multiplex PCR, the TCRdb table keeps only in-frame clones and is missing some. The table records 60,000 or so clones, roughly nine tenths of them present only once. This CDR3 is 16 amino acids long. V was cut by 1 base and J by 6 bases, with 19 bases left in between. CDR1 and CDR2 from the germline V gene are LGHNA and YNFKEQ. The chain uses TRBV4-2 and TRBJ2-7, with a tentative D call TRBD1 (5 bases). This TCR was recovered from a man at least 80 years old with esophageal cancer. Specimen: peripheral blood, collected from a patient treated with proton-based radiotherapy. The CDR3 DNA reads TGTGCCAGCAGCCAAGGACAGAACCCCCGATTGGGCGAGCAGTACTTC. Its protein product is CASSQGQNPRLGEQYF.